The rows below give T cell receptor beta chains drawn from one sample of a study of molecular identifiers for immune sequencing clone quantification. TCRdb called the PCR reads again in MiXCR, with one record for every CDR3 protein. The data contain under 650,000 distinct CDR3 sequences, just under 20% of them singletons. Sequenced input: naive CD8+ T cells from blood, with Jurkat cell RNA spiked in. These receptors were obtained from a human donor in good health. Some libraries in this study had Jurkat cell RNA spiked in. Both conserved end residues are part of each CDR3. Fields, in order: J gene, D gene, clone size, V gene, CDR3 DNA, CDR3 protein. A D gene is named only where the DNA matches it firmly. Not all rows give a size; the values are once, few, many and, for expanded clones, a class.

TRBJ1-1 | - | many | TRBV20-1 | TGCAGTACCCTACGACCGTCCCTCCCGCGGACTGAAGCTTTCTTT | CSTLRPSLPRTEAFF
TRBJ2-3 | - | many | TRBV11-2 | TGTGCCAGCAGCTTCCAGGGTCCCCGAGATACGCAGTATTTT | CASSFQGPRDTQYF
TRBJ1-5 | TRBD1 | many | TRBV19 | TGTGCCAGTAGTAATTTTAAGGGACAGGGTAGCAATCAGCCCCAGCATTTT | CASSNFKGQGSNQPQHF
TRBJ2-7 | TRBD1 | many | TRBV27 | TGTGCCAGCAGTTTCCCGAGGGGGCGGCAATCCTACGAGCAGTACTTC | CASSFPRGRQSYEQYF
TRBJ1-4 | - | many | TRBV12-3/TRBV12-4 | TGTGCCAGCAGTTCCACCCGATTAGGAACAACTAATGAAAAACTGTTTTTT | CASSSTRLGTTNEKLFF
TRBJ2-7 | TRBD1 | many | TRBV2 | TGTGCCAGCGGGACAGGGGGATACTACGAGCAGTACTTC | CASGTGGYYEQYF
TRBJ2-1 | TRBD2 | few | TRBV27 | TGTGCCAGCAGGGTGGCGGGAGTGCACAATGAGCAGTTCTTC | CASRVAGVHNEQFF
TRBJ1-1 | TRBD1 | many | TRBV29-1 | TGCAGCGCCGGGGGGGCAGGGGGCTTGGTCTTGGACACTGAAGCTTTCTTT | CSAGGAGGLVLDTEAFF
TRBJ2-3 | - | once | TRBV27 | TGTGCCAGCAGTCCCAGGGCCAAGGATACGCAGTATTTT | CASSPRAKDTQYF
TRBJ1-5 | - | many | TRBV7-3 | TGTGCCAGCAGCTTAACGGGAGGTGGCAATCAGCCCCAGCATTTT | CASSLTGGGNQPQHF
TRBJ2-1 | - | - | TRBV19 | TGTGCCAGTAGTCTTTGGGGCGATGAGCTGTTCTTC | CASSLWGDELFF
TRBJ1-2 | TRBD1 | - | TRBV5-4 | TGTGCCAGCAGCTGGGGGACAGGGGGCCCTATCTTC | CASSWGTGGPIF
TRBJ1-1 | - | many | TRBV5-8 | TGTGCCAGCAGCTTGGTGGTACGGGGGCCGTATACTGAAGCTTTCTTT | CASSLVVRGPYTEAFF
TRBJ2-7 | - | many | TRBV13 | TGTGCCAGCAGCTTGCCAGAGGGGTACAAGTACTTC | CASSLPEGYKYF
TRBJ2-1 | TRBD2 | few | TRBV11-2 | TGTGCCAGCAGCTCCATAGCGGGAGCGGGAGGTGAGCAGTTCTTC | CASSSIAGAGGEQFF
TRBJ2-7 | TRBD1 | many | TRBV5-1 | TGCGCCAGCAGCTTTAGACAGGGCCCAGCCTACGAGCAGTACTTC | CASSFRQGPAYEQYF
TRBJ1-1 | - | few | TRBV19 | TGTGCCAGTAGTATAAAGGGAGGTGAAGCTTTCTTT | CASSIKGGEAFF
TRBJ2-7 | TRBD1 | few | TRBV20-1 | TGCAGTGCTAGTCATCCGGGACAGGCGACCTACGAGCAGTACTTC | CSASHPGQATYEQYF
TRBJ2-3 | - | many | TRBV28 | TGTGCCAGCAGTTTCCCCCGGACGGGGTCCATTACCCCCACACATACGCAGTATTTT | CASSFPRTGSITPTHTQYF
TRBJ2-7 | - | many | TRBV5-6 | TGTGCCAGCAGCTTGGGCGGGGCACCTCCCTACGAGCAGTACTTC | CASSLGGAPPYEQYF
TRBJ2-7 | - | - | TRBV10-2 | TGCGCCAGCAGTGAGTCGAGTTTCCCCTCGAACAGGGAACGGTACGAGCAGTACTTC | CASSESSFPSNRERYEQYF
TRBJ2-1 | TRBD2 | - | TRBV7-9 | TGTGCCAGCAGCTTTTCCAGCGGGAGGTACAATGAGCAGTTCTTC | CASSFSSGRYNEQFF
TRBJ2-7 | - | few | TRBV27 | TGTGCCAGCAGTTTTAAGGACACCTACGAGCAGTACTTC | CASSFKDTYEQYF
TRBJ1-1 | - | - | TRBV6-2/TRBV6-3 | TGTGCCAGCAGTCCAGCTGGATCGAACACTGAAGCTTTCTTT | CASSPAGSNTEAFF
TRBJ2-1 | TRBD1 | many | TRBV4-1 | TGCGCCAGCAGCCAAAGTCAGGGGGCATTCGATGAGCAGTTCTTC | CASSQSQGAFDEQFF
TRBJ2-1 | - | few | TRBV28 | TGTGCCAGCAGTCCAAGGGACCTCTACAATGAGCAGTTCTTC | CASSPRDLYNEQFF
TRBJ2-3 | - | - | TRBV3-1 | TGTGCCAGCAGCCAAGCTACGGTCCCAAGCACAGATACGCAGTATTTT | CASSQATVPSTDTQYF
TRBJ2-2 | - | many | TRBV28 | TGTGCAACGGAGACTTACGAAAGGAACACCGGGGAGCTGTTTTTT | CATETYERNTGELFF
TRBJ2-7 | TRBD1 | - | TRBV12-3/TRBV12-4 | TGTGCCAGCAGCTGGGGACAGGGTTACGAGCGGTACTTC | CASSWGQGYERYF
TRBJ1-1 | - | many | TRBV7-6 | TGTGCCAGCAGCTTCGACACCGGGACAGAAGCTTTCTTT | CASSFDTGTEAFF
TRBJ2-5 | - | many | TRBV7-6 | TGTGCCAGCAGCTCGGATCGGACCCAGTACTTC | CASSSDRTQYF